The source of this T cell receptor beta chain is a study of blood T cell repertoires in COVID-19. The wider study: Sites across the United States, Italy and Spain contributed samples from acute and convalescent COVID-19.

In the original analysis: Reference gene primer amplification gave estimated nucleated cell counts. Sequenced by immunoSEQ multiplex PCR; TCRdb stores in-frame clones only, minus some. V, J and clone size are those of that table, while D and trimming were read from the DNA. The sample records some 200,000 clones, 70% to 90% being singletons. CDR3 length equals 15 residues. The V gene's germline CDR1 is MDHEN and CDR2 SYDVKM. J gave up 3 bases and V 6 bases, and 9 bases lay outside the gene matches. The V call is TRBV28, the J call TRBJ2-3; 7 bases match TRBD2. This TCR derives from a man older than 75 with acute or convalescent COVID-19. Sequencing was done on a sample of peripheral blood. CDR3 nucleotide sequence: TGTGCCAGCAGCCTACCGACTAGCATGACAGATACGCAGTATTTT. Translated: CASSLPTSMTDTQYF.